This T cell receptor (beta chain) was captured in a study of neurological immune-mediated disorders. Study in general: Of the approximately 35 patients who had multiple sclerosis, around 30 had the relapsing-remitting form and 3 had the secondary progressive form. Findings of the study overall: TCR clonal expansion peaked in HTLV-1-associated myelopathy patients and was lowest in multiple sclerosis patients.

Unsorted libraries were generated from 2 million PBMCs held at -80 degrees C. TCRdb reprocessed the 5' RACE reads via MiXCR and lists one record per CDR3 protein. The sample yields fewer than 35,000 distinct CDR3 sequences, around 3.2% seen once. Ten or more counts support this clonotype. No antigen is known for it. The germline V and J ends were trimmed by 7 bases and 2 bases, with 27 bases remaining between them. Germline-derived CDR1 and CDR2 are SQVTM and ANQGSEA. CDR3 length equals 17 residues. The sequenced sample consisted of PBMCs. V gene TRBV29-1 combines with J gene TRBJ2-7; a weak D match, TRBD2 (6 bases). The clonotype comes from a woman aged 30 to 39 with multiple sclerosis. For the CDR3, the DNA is TGCAGCGCCACGCGAAGAGGGTCGGGAGTGCAAACCTACGAGCAGTACTTC. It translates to CSATRRGSGVQTYEQYF.